The sequence of this TCR beta chain was determined in a study of blood T cell repertoires in COVID-19. The germline CDR1 and CDR2 sequences are PRHDT and FYEKMQ (reference sequence). The V and J ends lost 5 bases and 5 bases respectively, with 15 bases between them. CDR3 length: 14 amino acids. The method was immunoSEQ multiplex PCR; TCRdb's version includes in-frame clones alone and lacks a portion of them. The sample carries some 290,000 clones, around 92% recorded once. Enrolment of Seattle patients took place during active infection, and they were followed longitudinally. This TCR came from a woman in her twenties or thirties with COVID-19, enrolled during active disease. The sequenced sample consisted of peripheral blood. The chain uses TRBV13 and TRBJ1-2; possible D gene TRBD1, 6 bases. The CDR3 protein is CASSPQQGFYGYTF. CDR3 coding DNA: TGTGCCAGCAGCCCTCAACAGGGATTTTATGGCTACACCTTC.